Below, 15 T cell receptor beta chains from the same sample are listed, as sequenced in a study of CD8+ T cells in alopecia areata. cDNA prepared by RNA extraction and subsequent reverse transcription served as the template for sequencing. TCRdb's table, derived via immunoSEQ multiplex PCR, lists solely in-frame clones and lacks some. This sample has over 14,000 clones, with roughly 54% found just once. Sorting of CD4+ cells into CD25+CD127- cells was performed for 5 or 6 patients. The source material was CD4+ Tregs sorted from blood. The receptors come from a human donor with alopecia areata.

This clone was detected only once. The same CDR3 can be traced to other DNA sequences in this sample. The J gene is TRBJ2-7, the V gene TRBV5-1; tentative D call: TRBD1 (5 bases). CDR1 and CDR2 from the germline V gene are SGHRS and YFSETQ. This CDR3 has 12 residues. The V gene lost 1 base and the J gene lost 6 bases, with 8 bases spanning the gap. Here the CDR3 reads CASSLIRGEQYF. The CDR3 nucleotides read TGCGCCAGCAGCTTGATAAGGGGCGAGCAGTACTTC.

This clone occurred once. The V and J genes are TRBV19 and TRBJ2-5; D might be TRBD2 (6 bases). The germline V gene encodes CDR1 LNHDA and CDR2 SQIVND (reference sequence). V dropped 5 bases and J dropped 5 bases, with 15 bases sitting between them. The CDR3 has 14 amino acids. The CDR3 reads CASSGATSMETQYF. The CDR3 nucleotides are TGTGCCAGTAGTGGGGCAACTAGCATGGAGACCCAGTACTTC.

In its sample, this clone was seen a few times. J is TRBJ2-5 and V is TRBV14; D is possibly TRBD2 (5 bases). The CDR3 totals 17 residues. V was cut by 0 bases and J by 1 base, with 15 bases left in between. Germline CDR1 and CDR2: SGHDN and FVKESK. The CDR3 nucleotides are TGTGCCAGCAGCCAAGATAGTCCGGGATTCCGCCAAGAGACCCAGTACTTC. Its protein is CASSQDSPGFRQETQYF.

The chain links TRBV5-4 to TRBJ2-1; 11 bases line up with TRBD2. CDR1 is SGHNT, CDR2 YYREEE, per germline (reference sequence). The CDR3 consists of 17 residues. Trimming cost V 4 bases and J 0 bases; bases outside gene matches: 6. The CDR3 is CASSPGLAESSYNEQFF. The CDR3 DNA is TGTGCCAGCAGCCCGGGACTAGCGGAAAGCTCCTACAATGAGCAGTTCTTC.

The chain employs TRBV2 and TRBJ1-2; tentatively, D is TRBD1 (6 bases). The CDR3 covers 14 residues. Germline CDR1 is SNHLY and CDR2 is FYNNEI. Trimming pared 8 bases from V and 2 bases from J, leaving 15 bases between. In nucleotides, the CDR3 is TGTGCCAGCGAGGGGGGGGTGACAAACTATGGCTACACCTTC. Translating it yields CASEGGVTNYGYTF.

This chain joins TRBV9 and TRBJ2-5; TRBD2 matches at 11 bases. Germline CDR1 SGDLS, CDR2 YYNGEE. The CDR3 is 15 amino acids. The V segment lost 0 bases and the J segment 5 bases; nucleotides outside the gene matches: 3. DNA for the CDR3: TGTGCCAGCAGCGTAGCGGCTAGCGGGAGGGAGACCCAGTACTTC. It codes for CASSVAASGRETQYF.

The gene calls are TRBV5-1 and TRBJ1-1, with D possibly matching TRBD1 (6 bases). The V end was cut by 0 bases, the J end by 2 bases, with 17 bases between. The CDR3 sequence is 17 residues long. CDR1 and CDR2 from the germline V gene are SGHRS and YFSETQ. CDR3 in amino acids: CASSLVVGAAQNTEAFF. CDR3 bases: TGCGCCAGCAGCTTGGTTGTGGGGGCGGCCCAAAACACTGAAGCTTTCTTT.

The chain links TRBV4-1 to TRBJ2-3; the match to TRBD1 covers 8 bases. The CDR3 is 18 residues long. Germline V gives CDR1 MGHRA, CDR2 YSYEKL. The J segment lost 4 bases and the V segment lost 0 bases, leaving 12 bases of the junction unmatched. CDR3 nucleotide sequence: TGCGCCAGCAGCCAAGATCTCATAGGGACAGGATTTTCAGATACGCAGTATTTT. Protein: CASSQDLIGTGFSDTQYF.

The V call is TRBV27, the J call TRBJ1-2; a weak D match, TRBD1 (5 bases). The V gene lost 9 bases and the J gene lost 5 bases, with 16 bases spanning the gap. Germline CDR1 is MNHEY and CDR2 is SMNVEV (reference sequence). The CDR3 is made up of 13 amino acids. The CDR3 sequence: CASHQPGRYGYTF. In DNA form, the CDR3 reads TGTGCCAGTCATCAACCGGGGCGTTATGGCTACACCTTC.

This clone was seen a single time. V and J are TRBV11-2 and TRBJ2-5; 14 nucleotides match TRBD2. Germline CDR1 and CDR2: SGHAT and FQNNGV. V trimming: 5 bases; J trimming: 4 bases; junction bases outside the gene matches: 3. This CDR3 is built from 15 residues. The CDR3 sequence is CASSLGTSGRETQYF. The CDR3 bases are TGTGCCAGCAGCCTAGGGACTAGCGGGAGAGAGACCCAGTACTTC.

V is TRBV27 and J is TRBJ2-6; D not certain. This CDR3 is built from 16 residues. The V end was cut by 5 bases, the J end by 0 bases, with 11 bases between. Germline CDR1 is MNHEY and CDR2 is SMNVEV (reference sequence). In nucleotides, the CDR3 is TGTGCCAGCAGTCAACCTATCCTCTCTGGGGCCAACGTCCTGACTTTC. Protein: CASSQPILSGANVLTF.

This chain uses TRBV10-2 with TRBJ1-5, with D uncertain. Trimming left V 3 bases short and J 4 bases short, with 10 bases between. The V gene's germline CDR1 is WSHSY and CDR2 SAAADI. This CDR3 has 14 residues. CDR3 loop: CASSDSPGNQPQHF. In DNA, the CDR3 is TGCGCCAGCAGTGACTCTCCGGGGAATCAGCCCCAGCATTTT.

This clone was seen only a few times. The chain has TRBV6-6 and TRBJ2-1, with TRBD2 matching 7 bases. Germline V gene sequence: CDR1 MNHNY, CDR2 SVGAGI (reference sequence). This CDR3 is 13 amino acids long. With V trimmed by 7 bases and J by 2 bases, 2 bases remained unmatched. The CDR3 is CASKRGTYNEQFF. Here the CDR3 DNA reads TGTGCCAGCAAGCGGGGAACCTACAATGAGCAGTTCTTC.

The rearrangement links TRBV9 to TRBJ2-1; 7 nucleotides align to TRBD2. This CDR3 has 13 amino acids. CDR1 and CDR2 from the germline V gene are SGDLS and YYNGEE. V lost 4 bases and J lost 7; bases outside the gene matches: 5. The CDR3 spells CASSLDGGNEQFF. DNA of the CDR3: TGTGCCAGCAGCTTAGACGGGGGGAATGAGCAGTTCTTC.

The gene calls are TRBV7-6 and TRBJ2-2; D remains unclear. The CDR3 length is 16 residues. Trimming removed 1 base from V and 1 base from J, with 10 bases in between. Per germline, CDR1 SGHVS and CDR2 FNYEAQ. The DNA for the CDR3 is TGTGCCAGCAGCTTAGTGGTACGCAAGAACACCGGGGAGCTGTTTTTT. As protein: CASSLVVRKNTGELFF.